These 13 T cell receptor beta chains came from one sample sequenced in a study of cytomegalovirus exposure and HLA in healthy donors. With 60 Vbeta and 13 Jbeta primers, the PCR was carried out. Repertoires were generated with immunoSEQ multiplex PCR, while TCRdb's copy carries only in-frame clones and drops some. This table holds roughly 180,000 clones, about 86% found once. Sequenced sample: PBMCs. These receptors all come from a woman under 30 in good health and CMV-seropositive.

The rearrangement joins TRBV6-5 to TRBJ2-5; 8 bases are a match to TRBD1. The trim removed 5 bases at V and 4 bases at J, leaving 3 bases unmatched. The CDR3 sequence is 13 residues long. Germline CDR1 and CDR2: MNHEY and SVGAGI. This CDR3 is CASSTDRGETQYF. The CDR3 nucleotides read TGTGCCAGCAGTACCGACAGGGGAGAGACCCAGTACTTC.

V usage is TRBV5-1 and J usage is TRBJ2-7; the D is unclear. The CDR3 contains 13 residues. V shed 0 bases and J shed 2 bases, with 6 bases lying between them. Germline-derived CDR1 and CDR2 are SGHRS and YFSETQ. The CDR3 loop reads CASSLETTYEQYF. The CDR3 nucleotides are TGCGCCAGCAGCTTGGAGACAACCTACGAGCAGTACTTC. Filled out from reference TRBV5-1 and TRBJ2-7, the complete variable domain reads KAGVTQTPRYLIKTRGQQVTLSCSPISGHRSVSWYQQTPGQGLQFLFEYFSETQRNKGNFPGRFSGRQFSNSRSEMNVSTLELGDSALYLCASSLETTYEQYFGPGTRLTVT.

The chain joins TRBV28 to TRBJ1-4; no definite D call. V lost 4 bases and J 4 bases, leaving 7 bases between the germline ends. Germline CDR1 reads MDHEN; CDR2 reads SYDVKM. This CDR3 has 13 amino acids. CDR3 protein: CASSYSNNEKLFF. The CDR3 DNA is TGTGCCAGCAGTTACAGTAATAATGAAAAACTGTTTTTT.

The rearrangement uses TRBV11-2 and TRBJ2-5; D unclear. V lost 0 bases, J lost 1 base, and 6 bases lay in between. The CDR3 is made up of 14 amino acids. The germline V gene encodes CDR1 SGHAT and CDR2 FQNNGV. The CDR3, as DNA: TGTGCCAGCAGCTTAGATGTCAGCCAAGAGACCCAGTACTTC. This encodes CASSLDVSQETQYF.

The chain has TRBV21-1 and TRBJ1-4; the table assigns TRBD1, which was not confirmed against the DNA. TRBV21-1 is listed as a pseudogene. CDR3 length: 16 amino acids. CDR3 amino acids: CASSKDKGQGSEKLFF. DNA of the CDR3: TGTGCCAGCAGCAAAGATAAGGGACAGGGGAGTGAAAAACTGTTTTTT.

This rearrangement joins TRBV20-1 to TRBJ2-1; possible D gene TRBD2, 6 bases. The germline CDR1 and CDR2 sequences are DFQATT and SNEGSKA (reference sequence). Trimming left V 4 bases short and J 8 bases short, with 9 bases between. The CDR3 length is 11 residues. The CDR3 protein is CSANGGYEQFF. CDR3 nucleotides: TGCAGTGCTAATGGAGGGTATGAGCAGTTCTTC.

The chain couples TRBV11-1 to TRBJ2-5; 9 nucleotides match TRBD2. This CDR3 is 16 amino acids long. Germline CDR1 reads SGHAT; CDR2 reads FQDESV (reference sequence). With 0 bases clipped from V and 6 bases from J, the junction kept 8 bases outside the gene matches. CDR3 residues: CASSLAVRGGSKTQYF. The CDR3 DNA reads TGTGCCAGCAGCTTAGCCGTGCGGGGGGGGAGCAAGACCCAGTACTTC.

The chain couples TRBV6-6 to TRBJ1-2; 9 nucleotides match TRBD1. Germline CDR1 MNHNY, CDR2 SVGAGI (reference sequence). With V trimmed by 7 bases and J by 2 bases, 5 bases remained unmatched. This CDR3 spans 14 amino acids. The CDR3 region is CASKPGQGNYGYTF. The CDR3 DNA is TGTGCCAGCAAACCGGGACAGGGAAACTATGGCTACACCTTC.

CDR3 coding DNA: TGTGCCATCAGTGAACAGGGCTGGGATGGCTACACCTTC. Translating gives CAISEQGWDGYTF. The rearrangement uses TRBV10-3 and TRBJ1-2; a possible D gene is TRBD1 (6 bases). Germline CDR1 and CDR2: ENHRY and SYGVKD. The V and J ends lost 3 bases and 6 bases respectively, with 11 bases between them. The CDR3 extends over 13 amino acids.

The rearrangement links TRBV12-5 to TRBJ2-3, with TRBD1 identical over 7 bases. Germline V gene lookup returns CDR1 LGHNT and CDR2 FRNRAP. This CDR3 has 15 amino acids. V lost 6 bases to trimming and J lost 0 bases; unmatched junction nucleotides: 6. The chain's CDR3 is CASGQGQESTDTQYF. The CDR3 DNA sequence: TGTGCTAGTGGCCAAGGACAGGAGAGCACAGATACGCAGTATTTT.

This chain links TRBV25-1 with TRBJ1-5; TRBD1 might be the D (5 bases). CDR3 length: 13 residues. The V and J ends lost 7 bases and 2 bases respectively, with 9 bases between them. Germline V lookup: CDR1 MGHDK, CDR2 SYGVNS. The CDR3 DNA sequence: TGTGCCAGCACCGGGGGGGGCAATCAGCCCCAGCATTTT. It is translated as CASTGGGNQPQHF. The full variable domain, rest sourced from reference TRBV25-1 and TRBJ1-5, is EADIYQTPRYLVIGTGKKITLECSQTMGHDKMYWYQQDPGMELHLIHYSYGVNSTEKGDLSSESTVSRIRTEHFPLTLESARPSHTSQYLCASTGGGNQPQHFGDGTRLSIL.

This clone appeared once. The rearrangement joins TRBV4-2 to TRBJ2-7, with 7 bases aligning to TRBD2. Trimming at V came to 3 bases and at J to 4 bases, leaving 12 bases not matched to a gene. Germline-derived CDR1 and CDR2 are LGHNA and YNFKEQ. The CDR3 has 16 residues. The CDR3 bases are TGTGCCAGCAGCCAGGAATCGGGACTACACGTTTACGAGCAGTACGTC. Its protein product is CASSQESGLHVYEQYV.

V and J are TRBV28 and TRBJ2-1, with TRBD1 matching 8 bases. The CDR3 totals 15 residues. After removal of 2 bases from V and 5 bases from J, the junction contained 5 bases not matched to a gene. Germline lookup yields CDR1 MDHEN and CDR2 SYDVKM. The CDR3 reads CASSLGRGRNNEQFF. The CDR3 DNA reads as TGTGCCAGCAGTTTAGGCAGGGGGCGAAACAATGAGCAGTTCTTC.